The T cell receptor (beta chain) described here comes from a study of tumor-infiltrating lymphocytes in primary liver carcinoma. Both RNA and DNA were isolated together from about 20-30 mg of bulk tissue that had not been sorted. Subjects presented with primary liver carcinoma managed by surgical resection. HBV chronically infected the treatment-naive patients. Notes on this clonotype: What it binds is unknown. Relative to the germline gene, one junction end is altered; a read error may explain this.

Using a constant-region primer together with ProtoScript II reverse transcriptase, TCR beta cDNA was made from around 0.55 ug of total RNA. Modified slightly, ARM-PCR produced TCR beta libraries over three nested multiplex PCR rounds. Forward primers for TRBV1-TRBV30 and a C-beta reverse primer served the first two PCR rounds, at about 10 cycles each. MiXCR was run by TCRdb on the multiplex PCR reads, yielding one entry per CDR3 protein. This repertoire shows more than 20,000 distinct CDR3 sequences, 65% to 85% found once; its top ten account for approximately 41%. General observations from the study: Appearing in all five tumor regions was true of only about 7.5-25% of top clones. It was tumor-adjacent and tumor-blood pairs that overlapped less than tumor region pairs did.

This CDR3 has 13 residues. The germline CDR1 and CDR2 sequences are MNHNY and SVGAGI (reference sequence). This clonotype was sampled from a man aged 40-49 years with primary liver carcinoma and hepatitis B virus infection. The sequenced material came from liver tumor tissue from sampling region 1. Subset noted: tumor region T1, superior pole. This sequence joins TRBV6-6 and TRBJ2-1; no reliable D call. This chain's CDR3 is CTSSAQGNNEQLF. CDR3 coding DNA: TGTACCAGCAGTGCGCAAGGTAACAATGAGCAGCTCTTC.